A single sample is the source of the 8 T cell receptor beta chains below, sequenced in a study of human CD8 memory T cell subsets. UMI-labeled 5' RACE was the method by which TCR beta libraries were made. TCRdb re-called the 5' RACE reads and catalogs CDR3 proteins one per entry, DNA excluded. The sample has several thousand distinct CDR3 sequences, and its top ten clones hold roughly 25%. Sequencing used CD8+ T cells from PBMCs. These receptors originate from a human donor in good health.

This clonotype is classed as medium-sized by frequency. V and J are TRBV20-1 and TRBJ2-1; as DNA is missing, the TRBD2 call by TCRdb cannot be tested. This CDR3 contains 15 residues. Per the germline V gene, CDR1 is DFQATT and CDR2 is SNEGSKA (reference sequence). The chain's CDR3 is CSVILRELQNNEQFF.

The V gene is TRBV10-1, the J gene TRBJ2-7; TCRdb's D call of TRBD1 is untestable without DNA. The CDR3 totals 13 residues. Per germline, CDR1 WNHNN and CDR2 SYGVQD (reference sequence). CDR3 sequence reads: CASNGDRVDEQYF.

The chain couples TRBV11-2 to TRBJ2-3; the D call of TRBD2 rests on TCRdb alone, since no DNA is present to check it. The CDR3 totals 16 residues. Germline V CDR1 and CDR2: SGHAT, FQNNGV. CDR3 amino acids: CASSSDGTQGVDTQYF.

The J gene is TRBJ2-2, the V gene TRBV29-1; the TRBD1 assignment by TCRdb is unverifiable without DNA. This CDR3 contains 12 residues. Germline CDR1 and CDR2: SQVTM and ANQGSEA. The CDR3 loop is CSVLGGTGELFF.

The chain links TRBV14 to TRBJ2-7; TCRdb's D call, TRBD1, is unchecked because there is no DNA. Germline loops: CDR1 SGHDN, CDR2 FVKESK. The CDR3 runs 14 residues. The CDR3 region is CASSQWTGGYEQYF.

The rearrangement joins TRBV30 to TRBJ1-5; TCRdb outputs TRBD1, but without DNA this stays unchecked. The CDR3 consists of 15 residues. CDR1 and CDR2 from the germline V gene are GTSNPN and SVGIG (reference sequence). The CDR3 region is CAWSVDGGGGQPQHF. The full variable domain, completed using reference TRBV30 and TRBJ1-5, is SQTIHQWPATLVQPVGSPLSLECTVEGTSNPNLYWYRQAAGRGLQLLFYSVGIGQISSEVPQNLSASRPQDRQFILSSKKLLLSDSGFYLCAWSVDGGGGQPQHFGDGTRLSIL.

The rearrangement joins TRBV7-9 to TRBJ2-5. Germline loops: CDR1 SEHNR, CDR2 FQNEAQ (reference sequence). The CDR3 runs 13 residues. CDR3 region: CASSLENRETQYF.

This clonotype is deemed large (0.1 to 1%) by its frequency. V is TRBV2 and J is TRBJ2-7; the TCRdb D gene call, TRBD2, has no DNA to confirm it. Germline CDR1 and CDR2: SNHLY and FYNNEI. The length of the CDR3 is 15 residues. CDR3: CASSEMASGTYEQYF.